These T cell receptor beta chains were read from a single sample in a study of blood T cell repertoires in COVID-19. The repertoire was sequenced with immunoSEQ multiplex PCR; TCRdb's copy has only in-frame clones and lacks some. The table records over 50,000 clones, 87% of them present only once. Sequencing used peripheral blood. These receptor sequences come from a man aged 60 to 75 with acute or convalescent COVID-19. Each CDR3 is given without its conserved first and last residue. Fields, in order: CDR3 protein, V gene, J gene.

ASSLGRQSGNTIY	TRBV13	TRBJ1-3
ASSVDRDQPQH	TRBV5-1	TRBJ1-5
ASSYLGTSEETQY	TRBV6-2/TRBV6-3	TRBJ2-5
ASSLGGRDSEAF	TRBV5-1	TRBJ1-1
ASSPGATGELF	TRBV12-3/TRBV12-4	TRBJ2-2
ASSGQDYGYT	TRBV5-6	TRBJ1-2
ASSRPGPQDTQY	TRBV3-1/TRBV3-2	TRBJ2-3
ASRLGGRAADTQY	TRBV2	TRBJ2-3
ASSSTGGNGYT	TRBV18	TRBJ1-2
ATSTRSFGQPQH	TRBV15	TRBJ1-5
ASADREGQPQH	TRBV19	TRBJ1-5
ASVPSGGNTEAF	TRBV5-4	TRBJ1-1
ASSVESSLGNEQF	TRBV9	TRBJ2-1
ASSYRGQGAKNIQY	TRBV6-2/TRBV6-3	TRBJ2-4
ASSLSTAYGYT	TRBV28	TRBJ1-2